This T cell receptor beta chain was recorded in a study of cytomegalovirus exposure and HLA in healthy donors. Whole-study findings and limits: Cytomegalovirus status was reportedly diagnosed by the classifier with high sensitivity and specificity. As a later analysis showed, a missense DCLRE1C variant was linked to trimming of TCR beta V- and J-genes.

The CDR3 sequence is 13 residues long. The germline V gene encodes CDR1 SGHDT and CDR2 YYEEEE. V lost 2 bases to trimming and J lost 2 bases, with 7 bases between them. In the case of this clone: Its antigen remains unknown.

At collection, donors were nominally healthy, but unrecorded immune exposures were probable. Researchers ran the PCR with 60 Vbeta and 13 Jbeta primers. Generated by immunoSEQ multiplex PCR, the TCRdb table keeps only in-frame clones and is missing some. Its clone listing holds around 130,000 clones. This sequence originates from a woman in her thirties or forties in good health and CMV-seronegative. Sequencing input: PBMCs. The rearrangement links TRBV5-6 to TRBJ1-2; D is unresolved. In DNA form, the CDR3 reads TGTGCCAGCAGCTTAAATCAAAACTATGGCTACACCTTC. It is translated as CASSLNQNYGYTF.